The T cell receptor beta chain under discussion was sequenced for a study of blood T cell repertoires in COVID-19. CDR1 is MNHEY and CDR2 is SMNVEV in the germline V gene (reference sequence). V was clipped by 3 bases and J by 11 bases; unmatched bases: 6. This CDR3 is 14 amino acids long. TCRdb's table, derived via immunoSEQ multiplex PCR, lists solely in-frame clones and lacks some. The repertoire holds about 90,000 clones, with 70% to 90% as singletons. Input material: peripheral blood. The chain combines TRBV27 with TRBJ1-6; the match to TRBD1 covers 8 bases. This sequence originates from a human donor in a cohort sampled during active COVID-19. The CDR3 sequence: CASSFWTGKAPLHF. The CDR3 DNA sequence: TGTGCCAGCAGTTTCTGGACAGGGAAGGCACCCCTCCACTTT.